This T cell receptor beta chain was documented in a study of shared clonotypes between healthy human individuals. Whole-study context: Aged between 18 and 49, the donors were a couple of women and three men. A donor's plate count was three for CD4 naive and three for CD4 memory; CD8 naive had two and CD8 memory one.

This CDR3 region has 14 residues. Germline CDR1 and CDR2: PRHDT and FYEKMQ (reference sequence). Trimming took 5 bases from V and 3 from J, leaving 10 bases between them. Each cell subset's genomic DNA was divided evenly among several immunoSEQ plates. Measured with immunoSEQ multiplex PCR; TCRdb has only the in-frame clones, and not every one. The repertoire holds 2,500,000 or so clones, with more than 90% as singletons. Worth noting for this clone: Its target is not known.

Study outcomes and limitations: Measured sharing among donors was expected to vary with sequencing depth.

The source material was naive CD4+ T cells sorted from blood. Subset reported: CD45RA+ positively selected. The V and J genes are TRBV13 and TRBJ2-2; D is unresolved. The TCR sequence derives from a man aged 18 to 30 in good health. In nucleotides, the CDR3 is TGTGCCAGCAGCCCCCCAACCTACACCGGGGAGCTGTTTTTT. Translating it yields CASSPPTYTGELFF.